This TCR beta chain comes out of a study of shared clonotypes between healthy human individuals. Germline V gene lookup returns CDR1 SGHTA and CDR2 FQGTGA. The CDR3 sequence is 14 residues long. Losses at the gene ends were 4 bases for V and 2 bases for J; bases not matched to a gene: 3. This clone was counted only a few times. Generated by immunoSEQ multiplex PCR, the TCRdb table keeps only in-frame clones and is missing some. The table includes a few million clones, approximately 95% detected once. Sample: naive CD4+ T cells from PBMCs. Stated subset: CD45RA+ positively selected. The chain links TRBV7-3 to TRBJ1-1; 8 bases are shared with TRBD1. This receptor was identified in a man aged 18 to 29 in good health. Some clones in this sample may be carry-over from other donors' samples. The CDR3 DNA reads as TGTGCCAGCAGCTCGACAGGGGACAACACTGAAGCTTTCTTT. Its protein is CASSSTGDNTEAFF.